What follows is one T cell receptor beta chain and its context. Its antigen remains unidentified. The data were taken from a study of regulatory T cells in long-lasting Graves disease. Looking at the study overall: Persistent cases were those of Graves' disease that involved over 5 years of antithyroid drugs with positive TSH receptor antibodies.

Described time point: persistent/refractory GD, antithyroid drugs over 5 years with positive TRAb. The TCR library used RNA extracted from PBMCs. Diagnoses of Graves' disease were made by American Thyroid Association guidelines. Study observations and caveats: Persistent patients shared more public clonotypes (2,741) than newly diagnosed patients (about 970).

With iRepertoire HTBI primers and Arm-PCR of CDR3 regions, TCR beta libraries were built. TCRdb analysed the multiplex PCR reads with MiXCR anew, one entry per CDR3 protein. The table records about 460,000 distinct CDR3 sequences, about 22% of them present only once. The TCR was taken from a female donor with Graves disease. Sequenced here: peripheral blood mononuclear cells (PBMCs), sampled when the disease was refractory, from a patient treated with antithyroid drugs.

The CDR3 DNA is TGTGCCATCAGTGACTCACCCTTGGCGGGCTCTGGGGCCAACGTCCTGACTTTC. Protein product: CAISDSPLAGSGANVLTF. V and J are TRBV10-3 and TRBJ2-6; possibly TRBD2 for D (5 bases). The CDR3 runs to 18 residues. CDR1 ENHRY and CDR2 SYGVKD come from the germline V gene. The V end lost 3 bases, the J end lost 0 bases, and 15 bases lay between the germline ends.